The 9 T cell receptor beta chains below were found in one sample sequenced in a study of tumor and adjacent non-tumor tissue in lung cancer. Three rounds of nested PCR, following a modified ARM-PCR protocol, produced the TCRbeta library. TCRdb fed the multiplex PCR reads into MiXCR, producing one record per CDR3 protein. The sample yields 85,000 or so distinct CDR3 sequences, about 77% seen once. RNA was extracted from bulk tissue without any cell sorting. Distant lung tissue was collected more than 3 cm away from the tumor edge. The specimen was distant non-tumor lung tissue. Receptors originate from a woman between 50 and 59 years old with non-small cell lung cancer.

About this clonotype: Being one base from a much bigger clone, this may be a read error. In DNA form, the CDR3 reads TGCGCCAGCAGGGAGAGCAGGAGCTCCTACAATGAGCAGTTCTTC. It encodes CASRESRSSYNEQFF. The chain joins TRBV5-1 to TRBJ2-1; D remains ambiguous. The CDR3 spans 15 residues. V shed 5 bases and J shed 0 bases, with 12 bases lying between them. Germline V gene data show CDR1 as SGHRS and CDR2 as YFSETQ.

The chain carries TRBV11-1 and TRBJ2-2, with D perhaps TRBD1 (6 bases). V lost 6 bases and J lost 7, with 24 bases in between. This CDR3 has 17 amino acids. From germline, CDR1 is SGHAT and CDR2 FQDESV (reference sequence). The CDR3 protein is CASRPEDRRGYSGELFF. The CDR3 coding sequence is TGTGCCAGCAGGCCTGAGGATAGAAGGGGGTACAGCGGGGAGCTGTTTTTT.

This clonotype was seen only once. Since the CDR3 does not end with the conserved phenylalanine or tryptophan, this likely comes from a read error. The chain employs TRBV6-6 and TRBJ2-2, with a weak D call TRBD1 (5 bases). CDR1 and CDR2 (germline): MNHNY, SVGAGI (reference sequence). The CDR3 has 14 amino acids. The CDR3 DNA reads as TGCGCCAGCTGCAAGGACACTAACACCGGGGAGCTGTTTCTT. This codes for CASCKDTNTGELFL.

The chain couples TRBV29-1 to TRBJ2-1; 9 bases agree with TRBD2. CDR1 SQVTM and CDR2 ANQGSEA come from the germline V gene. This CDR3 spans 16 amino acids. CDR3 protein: CNPRLAEGTGDNEQFF. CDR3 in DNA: TGCAATCCACGACTAGCGGAAGGAACAGGGGACAATGAGCAGTTCTTC.

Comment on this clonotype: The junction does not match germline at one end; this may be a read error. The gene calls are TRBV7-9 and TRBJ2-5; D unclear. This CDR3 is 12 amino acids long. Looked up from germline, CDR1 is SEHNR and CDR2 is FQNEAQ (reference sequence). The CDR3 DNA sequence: TGTGCCAGCGGCACCCTAGAAGAGACCCTGTACTTC. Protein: CASGTLEETLYF.

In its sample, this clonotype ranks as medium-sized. CDR3 in DNA: TGTGCCATCAGTGAGACACAAGGTGAAGCTTTCTTT. This codes for CAISETQGEAFF. The chain employs TRBV10-3 and TRBJ1-1, with D unclear. In germline, CDR1 is ENHRY, CDR2 SYGVKD. The CDR3 runs to 12 residues. V was pared by 2 bases and J by 7 bases, with 8 bases between.

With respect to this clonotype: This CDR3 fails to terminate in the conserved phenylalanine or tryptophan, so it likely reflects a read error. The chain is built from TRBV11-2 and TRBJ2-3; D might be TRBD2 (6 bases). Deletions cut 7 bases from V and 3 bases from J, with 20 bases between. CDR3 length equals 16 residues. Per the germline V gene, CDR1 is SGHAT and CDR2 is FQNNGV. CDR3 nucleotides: TGTGCCAGCATCTTGTGGGGCAAGCTAGCGACAGATACGCAGTATTTG. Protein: CASILWGKLATDTQYL.

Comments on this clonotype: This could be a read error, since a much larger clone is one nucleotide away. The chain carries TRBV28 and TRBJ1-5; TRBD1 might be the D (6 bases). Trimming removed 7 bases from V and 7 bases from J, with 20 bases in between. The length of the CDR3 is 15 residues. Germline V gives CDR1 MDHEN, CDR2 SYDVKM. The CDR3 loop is CASIPRGTLWQPQHF. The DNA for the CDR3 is TGTGCCAGCATTCCAAGGGGGACCCTCTGGCAGCCCCAGCATTTT.

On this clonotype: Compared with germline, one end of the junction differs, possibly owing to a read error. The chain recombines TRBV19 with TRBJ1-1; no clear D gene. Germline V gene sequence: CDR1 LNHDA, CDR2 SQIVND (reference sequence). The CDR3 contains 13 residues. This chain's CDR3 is CASSPPLNIEAFF. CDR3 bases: TGTGCCAGTAGTCCACCTTTGAACATTGAAGCTTTCTTT.